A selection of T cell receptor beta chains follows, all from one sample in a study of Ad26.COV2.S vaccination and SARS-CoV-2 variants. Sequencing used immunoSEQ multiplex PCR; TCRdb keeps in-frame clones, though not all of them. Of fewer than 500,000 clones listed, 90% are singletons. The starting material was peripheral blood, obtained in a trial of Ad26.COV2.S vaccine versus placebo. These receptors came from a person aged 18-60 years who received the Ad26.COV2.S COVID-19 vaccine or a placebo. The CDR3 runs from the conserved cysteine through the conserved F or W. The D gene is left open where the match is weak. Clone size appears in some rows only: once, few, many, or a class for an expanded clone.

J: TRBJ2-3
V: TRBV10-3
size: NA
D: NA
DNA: TGTGCCATCAGTGACGGAGGGGCGCGGAGTACGCAGTATTTT
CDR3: CAISDGGARSTQYF

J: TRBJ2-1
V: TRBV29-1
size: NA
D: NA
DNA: TGCAGCGTCAATGGTGGTAGCTCCTACAATGAGCAGTTCTTC
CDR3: CSVNGGSSYNEQFF

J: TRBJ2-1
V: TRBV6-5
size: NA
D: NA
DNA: TGTGCCAGCAGCCCCGCGCCCCCCCCAGGGGTTGAGCAGTTCTTC
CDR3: CASSPAPPPGVEQFF

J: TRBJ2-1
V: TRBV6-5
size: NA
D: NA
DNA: TGTGCCAGCAGTTACATGCAGGGTAGCAATGAGCAGTTCTTC
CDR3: CASSYMQGSNEQFF

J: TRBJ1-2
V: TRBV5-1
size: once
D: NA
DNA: TGCGCCAGCAGCCTGTCGACAGTGAACTATGGCTACACCTTC
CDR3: CASSLSTVNYGYTF

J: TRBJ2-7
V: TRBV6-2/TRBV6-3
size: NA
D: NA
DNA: TGTGCCAGCAGTTACCTGGACGAGCAGTACTTC
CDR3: CASSYLDEQYF

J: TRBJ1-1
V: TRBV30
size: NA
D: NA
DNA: TGTGCCTGGAGTTATGGAAACCTTCTTACTGAAGCTTTCTTT
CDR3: CAWSYGNLLTEAFF

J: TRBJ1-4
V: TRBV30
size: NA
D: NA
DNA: TGTGCCTGGGCTCGTCCGTCAACTAATGAAAAACTGTTTTTT
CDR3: CAWARPSTNEKLFF

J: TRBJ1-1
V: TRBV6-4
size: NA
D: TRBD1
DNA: TGTGCCAGCAGCCCCCGGACAGGGAACACTGAAGCTTTCTTT
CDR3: CASSPRTGNTEAFF

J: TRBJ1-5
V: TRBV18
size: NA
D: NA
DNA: TGTGCCAGCTCGCCCCTTGGGGGATCTGATCAGCCCCAGCATTTT
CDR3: CASSPLGGSDQPQHF

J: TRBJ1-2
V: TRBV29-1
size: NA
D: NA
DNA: TGCAGCGTTAATCCTGGCTACACCTTC
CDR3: CSVNPGYTF

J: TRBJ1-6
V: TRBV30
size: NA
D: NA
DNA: TGTGCCTGGAGTGTCCAAAGGGACCATAATAATTCACCCCTCCACTTT
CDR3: CAWSVQRDHNNSPLHF

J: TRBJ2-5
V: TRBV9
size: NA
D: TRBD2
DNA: TGTGCCAGCAGCGTAGGACTAGCGGGAGTTGAGACCCAGTACTTC
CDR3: CASSVGLAGVETQYF

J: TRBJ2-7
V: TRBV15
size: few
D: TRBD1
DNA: TGTGCCACCAGCAGTGTAGGGACAGGGCCGGGAGAGCAGTACTTC
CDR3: CATSSVGTGPGEQYF

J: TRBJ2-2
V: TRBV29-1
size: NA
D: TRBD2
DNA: TGCAGCGTTAGACTAGCGCCACACGCGAACACCGGGGAGCTGTTTTTT
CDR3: CSVRLAPHANTGELFF

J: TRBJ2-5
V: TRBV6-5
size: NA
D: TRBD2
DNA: TGTGCCAGCTCCCGAGCGGGAGTGGCGCTAGAGACCCAGTACTTC
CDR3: CASSRAGVALETQYF

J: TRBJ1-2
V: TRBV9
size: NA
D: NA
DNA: TGTGCCAGCAGCGTAGTGGCCGGGTATGGCTACACCTTC
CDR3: CASSVVAGYGYTF

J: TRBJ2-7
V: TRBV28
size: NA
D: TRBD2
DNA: TGTGCCAGCAGTTCGGCGGAAGCGGGAGGCTACGAGCAGTACTTC
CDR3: CASSSAEAGGYEQYF

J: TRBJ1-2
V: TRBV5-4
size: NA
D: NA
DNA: TGTGCCAGCAGCTTGGTGGAGAGAGGCTACACCTTC
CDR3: CASSLVERGYTF

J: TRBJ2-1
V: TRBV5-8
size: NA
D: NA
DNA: TGTGCCAGCAGCCAACAACAAGGGTGGCGGGGGCAGTTCTTC
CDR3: CASSQQQGWRGQFF

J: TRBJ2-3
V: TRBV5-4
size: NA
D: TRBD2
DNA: TGTGCCAGCAGCAGACGGACTAGCGGGAGAACAGATACGCAGTATTTT
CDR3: CASSRRTSGRTDTQYF

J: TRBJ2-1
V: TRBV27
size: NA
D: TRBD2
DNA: TGTGCCAGCAGTTTAGGACTAGGATCGGACAATGAGCAGTTCTTC
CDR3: CASSLGLGSDNEQFF

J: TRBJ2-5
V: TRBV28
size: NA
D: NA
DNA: TGTGCCAGCAGTTTAATGGGGCCGCCGAGTGAGACCCAGTACTTC
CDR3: CASSLMGPPSETQYF

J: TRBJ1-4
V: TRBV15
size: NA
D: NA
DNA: TGTGCCACCAGCAGAGGGGGCCAGGGCGGCGAAAAACTGTTTTTT
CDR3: CATSRGGQGGEKLFF

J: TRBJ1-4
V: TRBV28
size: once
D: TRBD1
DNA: TGTGCCTCCAATCGAGGGGACAGGGTGGAAAAACTGTTTTTT
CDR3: CASNRGDRVEKLFF

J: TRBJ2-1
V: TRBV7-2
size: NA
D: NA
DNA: TGTGCCAGCAGTCCCGCGGTGGGAGGCTACAATGAGCAGTTCTTC
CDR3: CASSPAVGGYNEQFF

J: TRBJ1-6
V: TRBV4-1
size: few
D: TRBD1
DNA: TGCGCCAGCAGCCGCGGACAGGGGGCTCATTCACCCCTCCACTTT
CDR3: CASSRGQGAHSPLHF

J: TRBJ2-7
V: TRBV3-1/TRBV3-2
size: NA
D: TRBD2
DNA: TGTGCCAGCAGCCAAGGGCTAGCGGAGCACTACGAGCAGTACTTC
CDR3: CASSQGLAEHYEQYF

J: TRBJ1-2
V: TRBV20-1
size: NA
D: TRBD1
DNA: TGCAGTGCTAGTGTCCAGGGGGTTGGCTACACCTTC
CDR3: CSASVQGVGYTF

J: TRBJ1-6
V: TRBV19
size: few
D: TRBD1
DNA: TGTGCCAGTAGTGTACAGGGGGCTGTCTCTACCCTCCACTTT
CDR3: CASSVQGAVSTLHF

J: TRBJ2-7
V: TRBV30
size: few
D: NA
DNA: TGTGCCTGGAGTGTAGTCCGAGGGGTGCAGTACTTC
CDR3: CAWSVVRGVQYF

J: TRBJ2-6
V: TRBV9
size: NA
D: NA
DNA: TGTGCCAGCAGGGGAGCGGTAGGGGCCAACGTCCTGACTTTC
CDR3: CASRGAVGANVLTF

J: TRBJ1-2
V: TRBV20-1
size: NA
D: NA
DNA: TGCAGTGCTAGGGAAAACTATGGCTACACCTTC
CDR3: CSARENYGYTF

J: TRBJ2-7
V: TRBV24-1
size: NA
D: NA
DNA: TGTGCCACCAGTGGGGCCTCATACGAGCAGTACTTC
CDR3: CATSGASYEQYF

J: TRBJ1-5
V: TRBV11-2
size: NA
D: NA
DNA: TGTGCCAGCAGCCTCGGACACCATAGCAATCAGCCCCAGCATTTT
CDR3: CASSLGHHSNQPQHF

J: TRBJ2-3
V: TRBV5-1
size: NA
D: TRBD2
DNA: TGCGCCAGCAGCTCCGGGACTAGCGGGAAGTATATCGATACGCAGTATTTT
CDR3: CASSSGTSGKYIDTQYF

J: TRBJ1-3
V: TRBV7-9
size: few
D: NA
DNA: TGTGCCAGCAGCTTAGACACTGGACATCTCTCTGGAAACACCATATATTTT
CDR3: CASSLDTGHLSGNTIYF

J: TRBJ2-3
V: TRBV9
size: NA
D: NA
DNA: TGTGCCAGCAGCGTGACGGACTACCCTACAGATACGCAGTATTTT
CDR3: CASSVTDYPTDTQYF

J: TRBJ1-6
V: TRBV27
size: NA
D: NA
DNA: TGTGCCAGCAGCCGCAGCCGAGGGGCCTCACATAATTCACCCCTCCACTTT
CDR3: CASSRSRGASHNSPLHF

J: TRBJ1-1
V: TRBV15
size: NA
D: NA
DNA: TGTGCCACCAGCAGAGATGTATTGAACACTGAAGCTTTCTTT
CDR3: CATSRDVLNTEAFF

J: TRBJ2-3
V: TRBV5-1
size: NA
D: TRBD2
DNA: TGCGCCAGCAGCCTGGGACTAGCGGACTACACAGATACGCAGTATTTT
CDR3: CASSLGLADYTDTQYF

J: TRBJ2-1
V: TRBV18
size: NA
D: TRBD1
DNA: TGTGCCAGCTCACTGGACAGGGATGAGCAGTTCTTC
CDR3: CASSLDRDEQFF